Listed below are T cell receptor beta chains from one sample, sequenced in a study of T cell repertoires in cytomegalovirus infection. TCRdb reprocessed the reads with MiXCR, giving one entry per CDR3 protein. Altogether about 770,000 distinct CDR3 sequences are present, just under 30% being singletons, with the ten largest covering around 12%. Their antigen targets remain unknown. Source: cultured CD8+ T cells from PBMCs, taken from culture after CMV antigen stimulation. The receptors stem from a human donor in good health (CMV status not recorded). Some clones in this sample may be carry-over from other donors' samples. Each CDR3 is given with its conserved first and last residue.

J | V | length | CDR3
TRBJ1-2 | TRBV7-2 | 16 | CASRTVSSKKNYGYTF
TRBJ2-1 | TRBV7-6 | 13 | CASSFGHYNEQFF
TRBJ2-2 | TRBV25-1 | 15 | CASSEYGRSAGELFF
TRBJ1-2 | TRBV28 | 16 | CASSFSGTGALYGYTF
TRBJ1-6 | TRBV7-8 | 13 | CASLEGGGSPLHF
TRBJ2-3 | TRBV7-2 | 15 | CASSVLAGGGDTQYF
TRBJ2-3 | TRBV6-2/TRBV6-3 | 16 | CASSYSEGRTTDTQYF
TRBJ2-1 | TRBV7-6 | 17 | CASSHTTGVSSYNEQFF
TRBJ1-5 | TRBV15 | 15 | CATSRDLGARQPQHF
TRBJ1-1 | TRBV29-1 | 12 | CSVGREHTEAFF
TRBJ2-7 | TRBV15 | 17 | CATSRVFRDRPLWEQYF
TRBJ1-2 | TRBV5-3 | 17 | CASSPGSGTDTYYGYTF
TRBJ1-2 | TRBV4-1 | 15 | CASSNHRFDGYGYTF
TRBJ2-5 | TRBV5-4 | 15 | CASSFTGTSTETQYF
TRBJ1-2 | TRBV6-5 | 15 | CASTYEGDKGYGYTF
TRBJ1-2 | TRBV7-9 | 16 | CASSPTRDRENYGYTF
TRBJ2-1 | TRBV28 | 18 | CASSPRPGQSLTRNEQFF
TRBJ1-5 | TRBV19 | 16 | CASKGGSWISNQPQHF
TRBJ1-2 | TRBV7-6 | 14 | CASSPQGPVRGYTF
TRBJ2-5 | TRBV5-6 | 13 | CASSSKVGETQYF
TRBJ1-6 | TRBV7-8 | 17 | CASSLRGQPSYNSPLHF
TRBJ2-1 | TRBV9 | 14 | CASSKTGGLNEQFF
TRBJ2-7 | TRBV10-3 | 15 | CAISESADGDYEQYF
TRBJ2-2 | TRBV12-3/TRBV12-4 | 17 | CASTYPGSVLFSGELFF
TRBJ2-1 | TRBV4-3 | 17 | CASSPRTTRSSYNEHFF
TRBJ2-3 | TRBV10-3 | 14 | CAISEQTVTDTQYF
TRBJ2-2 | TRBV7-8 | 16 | CASSLGQGTNTGELFF
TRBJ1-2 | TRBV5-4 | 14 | CASSLGTAVNGYTF
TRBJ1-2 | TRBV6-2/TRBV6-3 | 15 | CASVPYPGTDYGYTF
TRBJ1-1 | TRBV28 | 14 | CASSFLVPGTEAFF
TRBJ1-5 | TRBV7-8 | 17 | CASSSFLPDGRAEPQHF
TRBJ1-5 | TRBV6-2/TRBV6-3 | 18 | CASSYFRDRGLKGQPQHF
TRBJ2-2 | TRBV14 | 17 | CASSHDLRGLGTGELLF
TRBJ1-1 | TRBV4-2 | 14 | CASSQYRGDTEAFF
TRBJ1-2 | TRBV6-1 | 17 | CASSEAGWLGASSGYTF
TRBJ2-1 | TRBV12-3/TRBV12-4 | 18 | CASSILADSAPPYNEQFF
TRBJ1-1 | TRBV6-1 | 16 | CASSNGQGTYGTEAFF
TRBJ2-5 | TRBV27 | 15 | CASSLRGGFQETQYF
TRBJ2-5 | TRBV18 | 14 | CASSPEGGEETQYF
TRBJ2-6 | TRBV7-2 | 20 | CASSLVLAGTGSSGANVLTF
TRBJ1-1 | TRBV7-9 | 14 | CASTSVGGTTEAFF
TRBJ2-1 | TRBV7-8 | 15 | CASSSRDRDYNEQFF
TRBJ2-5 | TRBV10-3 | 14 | CAIRTSGGQETQYF
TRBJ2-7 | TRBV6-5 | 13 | CASSASGGYEQYF
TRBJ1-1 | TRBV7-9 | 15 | CASSNRGGWITEAFF
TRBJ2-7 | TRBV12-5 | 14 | CASGPGTEIYEQYF
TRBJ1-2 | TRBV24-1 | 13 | CATSDRQGPGYTF
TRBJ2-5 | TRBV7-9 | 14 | CASSFDRAQETQYF